This TCR beta chain was sequenced in a study of blood T cell repertoires in COVID-19. Study in general: Acute and convalescent COVID-19 specimens originated in the United States, Italy and Spain. The analysed material was cDNA or gDNA that came from T cells, B-cell-depleted T cells, or PBMCs.

Sequenced by immunoSEQ multiplex PCR; TCRdb stores in-frame clones only, minus some. The repertoire holds about 160,000 clones, with roughly 93% as singletons. Germline CDR1 SGHRS, CDR2 YFSETQ. The CDR3 totals 16 residues. V trimming: 4 bases; J trimming: 0 bases; junction bases outside the gene matches: 3. The chain uses TRBV5-1 and TRBJ2-7; 14 bases align to TRBD2. The specimen was peripheral blood. The clonotype was recovered from a woman in her forties or fifties with acute or convalescent COVID-19. The CDR3: CASSGGLAGDSYEQYF. The CDR3 nucleotides read TGCGCCAGCAGCGGGGGACTAGCGGGGGACTCCTACGAGCAGTACTTC.